A selection of T cell receptor beta chains follows, all from one sample in a study of blood T cell repertoires in COVID-19. Clones were sequenced by immunoSEQ multiplex PCR, and TCRdb holds only the in-frame ones, with some missing. The data contain 55,000 to 80,000 clones, about 83% of them singletons. The sequencing sample was made of peripheral blood. The receptors stem from a human donor in a cohort sampled during active COVID-19. Each CDR3 is given with its conserved first and last residue. D genes are given only for firm matches. Clone size is shown for a subset of rows, as once, few, many or a class of expanded clone.

J | size | D | V | CDR3 | DNA
TRBJ2-7 | few | TRBD2 | TRBV4-1 | CASSQDPGGRPSYEQYF | TGCGCCAGCAGCCAAGATCCGGGCGGGAGGCCCTCCTACGAGCAGTACTTC
TRBJ2-2 | . | . | TRBV5-1 | CASSLLTPGTGELFF | TGCGCCAGCAGCTTGTTGACTCCGGGGACCGGGGAGCTGTTTTTT
TRBJ2-3 | . | TRBD2 | TRBV7-9 | CASSLALSGSGGSKQYF | TGTGCCAGCAGCTTAGCTCTTTCGGGTAGCGGGGGTAGTAAGCAGTATTTT
TRBJ1-2 | . | . | TRBV12-3/TRBV12-4 | CASSLSGVGYTF | TGTGCCAGCAGTTTATCGGGGGTCGGCTACACCTTC
TRBJ1-5 | few | TRBD1 | TRBV7-6 | CASSGQGGSQPQHF | TGTGCCAGCAGCGGACAGGGGGGGAGTCAGCCCCAGCATTTT
TRBJ2-2 | . | . | TRBV10-1 | CATEGPRTGELFF | TGCGCCACCGAGGGCCCGCGCACCGGGGAGCTGTTTTTT
TRBJ1-1 | once | . | TRBV2 | CASSVRGGAAEAFF | TGTGCCAGCAGTGTCCGCGGCGGGGCCGCTGAAGCTTTCTTT
TRBJ1-6 | . | . | TRBV9 | CASSSRGSPLHF | TGTGCCAGCAGCTCCCGAGGTTCACCCCTCCACTTT
TRBJ1-5 | . | . | TRBV5-6 | CASSLPNQPQHF | TGTGCCAGCAGCCTACCGAATCAGCCCCAGCATTTT
TRBJ1-4 | once | . | TRBV6-5 | CASRRTASTNEKLFF | TGTGCCAGCAGACGGACAGCCTCAACTAATGAAAAACTGTTTTTT
TRBJ1-1 | . | TRBD1 | TRBV6-1 | CASSEWWDRGDTEAFF | TGTGCCAGCAGTGAATGGTGGGACAGGGGTGACACTGAAGCTTTCTTT
TRBJ2-6 | . | . | TRBV15 | CATSRATGANVLTF | TGTGCCACCAGCAGGGCAACCGGGGCCAACGTCCTGACTTTC
TRBJ1-4 | . | TRBD1 | TRBV15 | CATSVPGTDHEKLFF | TGTGCCACCAGCGTCCCCGGGACAGACCATGAAAAACTGTTTTTT
TRBJ1-2 | . | TRBD1 | TRBV7-9 | CASSLEPGGGGYTF | TGTGCCAGCAGCTTAGAGCCAGGGGGTGGCGGCTACACCTTC
TRBJ2-7 | . | TRBD1 | TRBV2 | CASRKTGTDSYEQYF | TGTGCCAGCAGGAAGACAGGGACGGATTCCTACGAGCAGTACTTC
TRBJ2-1 | . | . | TRBV19 | CASSHRERDEQFF | TGTGCCAGTAGCCACAGGGAACGCGATGAGCAGTTCTTC
TRBJ2-2 | . | . | TRBV11-3 | CASSLMPDNTGELFF | TGTGCCAGCAGCTTAATGCCAGATAACACCGGGGAGCTGTTTTTT
TRBJ2-5 | . | . | TRBV11-1 | CASSLRTGGEGTQYF | TGTGCCAGCAGCTTACGTACAGGCGGTGAAGGGACCCAGTACTTC
TRBJ2-7 | . | TRBD1 | TRBV2 | CASSDPDRGRTYEQYF | TGTGCCAGCAGTGATCCTGACAGGGGAAGAACCTACGAGCAGTACTTC
TRBJ2-5 | . | . | TRBV18 | CASSPPGERQETQYF | TGTGCCAGCTCACCCCCGGGAGAACGCCAAGAGACCCAGTACTTC
TRBJ1-2 | few | . | TRBV6-5 | CASSSRRGTFYGYTF | TGTGCCAGCAGCTCCCGGCGGGGTACTTTCTATGGCTACACCTTC
TRBJ1-6 | . | . | TRBV5-4 | CASSFAYRENSPLHF | TGTGCCAGCAGCTTTGCATACAGGGAAAATTCACCCCTCCACTTT
TRBJ2-1 | . | TRBD2 | TRBV2 | CASSPGLGRNEQFF | TGTGCCAGCAGCCCGGGACTAGGACGTAATGAGCAGTTCTTC
TRBJ1-2 | . | . | TRBV19 | CASSRGRTTNYGYTF | TGTGCCAGTAGTAGAGGACGGACTACTAACTATGGCTACACCTTC
TRBJ2-5 | . | TRBD1 | TRBV5-1 | CASSSEGVRGRETQYF | TGCGCCAGCAGCTCAGAGGGTGTCAGGGGGAGAGAGACCCAGTACTTC
TRBJ2-5 | . | . | TRBV5-4 | CASSLSHRTYQETQYF | TGTGCCAGCAGCTTATCCCACAGAACGTACCAAGAGACCCAGTACTTC
TRBJ2-1 | once | TRBD2 | TRBV4-1 | CASRGGYGGGEQFF | TGCGCCAGCAGGGGGGGGTACGGGGGGGGTGAGCAGTTCTTC
TRBJ1-5 | . | . | TRBV3-1/TRBV3-2 | CASSQGWTLHQPQHF | TGTGCCAGCAGCCAAGGTTGGACACTTCATCAGCCCCAGCATTTT
TRBJ1-2 | . | TRBD1 | TRBV11-2 | CASSSNRGGYTF | TGTGCCAGCAGCTCGAACAGGGGTGGCTACACCTTC
TRBJ1-4 | . | TRBD1 | TRBV14 | CASSRPGGFEKLFF | TGTGCCAGCAGCCGGCCAGGGGGGTTTGAAAAACTGTTTTTT
TRBJ1-2 | once | . | TRBV25-1 | CASEANYGYTF | TGTGCCAGCGAGGCTAACTATGGCTACACCTTC
TRBJ2-1 | once | . | TRBV5-1 | CASSLAGGNEQFF | TGCGCCAGCAGCTTGGCCGGGGGCAATGAGCAGTTCTTC
TRBJ1-2 | . | TRBD1 | TRBV6-5 | CASSTGETNYGYTF | TGTGCCAGCAGTACAGGGGAGACTAACTATGGCTACACCTTC
TRBJ1-1 | few | . | TRBV30 | CAWSVYSEAFF | TGTGCCTGGAGTGTTTACAGTGAAGCTTTCTTT
TRBJ1-6 | few | TRBD1 | TRBV3-1/TRBV3-2 | CASSLGGGTANSPLHF | TGTGCCAGCAGCCTCGGAGGTGGGACAGCCAATTCACCCCTCCACTTT
TRBJ2-5 | . | . | TRBV29-1 | CSVATTQETQYF | TGCAGCGTGGCCACTACTCAAGAGACCCAGTACTTC
TRBJ2-5 | . | . | TRBV7-7 | CASSLVATQETQYF | TGTGCTAGCAGCTTAGTCGCTACCCAAGAGACCCAGTACTTC
TRBJ1-1 | few | . | TRBV6-5 | CASSYSGREAFF | TGTGCCAGCAGTTACTCTGGCAGGGAAGCTTTCTTT
TRBJ1-6 | . | . | TRBV4-2 | CASSQADSPLHF | TGTGCCAGCAGCCAAGCAGATTCACCCCTCCACTTT
TRBJ2-5 | . | . | TRBV21-1 | CASRGDGPKETQYF | TGTGCCAGCAGGGGAGATGGGCCCAAAGAGACCCAGTACTTC
TRBJ2-3 | few | . | TRBV11-2 | CASSFRTLSTDTQYF | TGTGCCAGCAGCTTCCGGACTCTCAGCACAGATACGCAGTATTTT
TRBJ1-3 | . | . | TRBV3-1/TRBV3-2 | CASSPYLGPGNTIYF | TGTGCCAGCAGCCCCTACTTGGGGCCCGGAAACACCATATATTTT
TRBJ1-2 | . | TRBD1 | TRBV3-1/TRBV3-2 | CASSQQGAGFYGYTF | TGTGCCAGCAGCCAGCAGGGGGCAGGATTCTATGGCTACACCTTC
TRBJ2-7 | . | . | TRBV6-5 | CASNLDRYEQYF | TGTGCCAGCAACCTTGACAGATACGAGCAGTACTTC
TRBJ2-5 | . | . | TRBV5-1 | CASSSFGPGTETQYF | TGCGCCAGCAGCTCCTTCGGCCCAGGTACAGAGACCCAGTACTTC
TRBJ2-7 | . | TRBD1 | TRBV13 | CASSLVPGTGSSYEQYF | TGTGCCAGCAGCTTAGTCCCCGGGACAGGGAGCTCCTACGAGCAGTACTTC
TRBJ1-6 | . | . | TRBV7-6 | CASSSQAGRYNSPLHF | TGTGCCAGCAGCTCCCAGGCGGGAAGGTATAATTCACCCCTCCACTTT
TRBJ2-2 | . | . | TRBV5-1 | CASSLAVSTGELFF | TGCGCCAGCAGCTTGGCCGTGTCCACCGGGGAGCTGTTTTTT
TRBJ1-1 | . | . | TRBV6-5 | CASSITGGYTEAFF | TGTGCCAGCAGTATAACGGGGGGGTACACTGAAGCTTTCTTT
TRBJ1-2 | . | . | TRBV4-1 | CASSQDPSSYGYTF | TGCGCCAGCAGCCAAGATCCCTCGTCCTATGGCTACACCTTC
TRBJ2-7 | . | . | TRBV21-1 | CASSKGASGRSGRSYEQYF | TGTGCCAGCAGCAAAGGGGCGAGTGGGAGAAGCGGGAGGTCCTACGAGCAGTACTTC
TRBJ2-3 | . | TRBD2 | TRBV3-1/TRBV3-2 | CASSPRAGGGDTQYF | TGTGCCAGCAGCCCCCGAGCGGGGGGGGGAGATACGCAGTATTTT
TRBJ1-2 | . | . | TRBV19 | CASSIRGFDGYTF | TGTGCCAGTAGTATAAGGGGGTTTGATGGCTACACCTTC
TRBJ1-3 | . | . | TRBV11-2 | CASSLRTGRTAGNTIYF | TGTGCCAGCAGCTTGAGGACGGGGAGGACCGCTGGAAACACCATATATTTT